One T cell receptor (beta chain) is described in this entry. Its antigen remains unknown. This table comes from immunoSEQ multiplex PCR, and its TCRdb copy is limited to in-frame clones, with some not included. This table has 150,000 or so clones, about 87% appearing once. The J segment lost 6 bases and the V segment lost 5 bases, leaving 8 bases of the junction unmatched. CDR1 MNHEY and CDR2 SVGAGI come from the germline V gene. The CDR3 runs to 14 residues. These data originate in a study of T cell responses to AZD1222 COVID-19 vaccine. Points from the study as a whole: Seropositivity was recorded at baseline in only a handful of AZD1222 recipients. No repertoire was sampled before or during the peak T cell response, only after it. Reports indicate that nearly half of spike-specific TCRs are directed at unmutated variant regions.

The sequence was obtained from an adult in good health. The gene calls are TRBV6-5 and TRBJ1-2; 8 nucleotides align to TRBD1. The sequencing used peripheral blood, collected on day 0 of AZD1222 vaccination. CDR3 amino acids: CASSTGTGGNGYTF. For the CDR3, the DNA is TGTGCCAGCAGTACGGGGACAGGAGGAAATGGCTACACCTTC.